A selection of T cell receptor beta chains follows, all from one sample in a study of blood T cell repertoires in COVID-19. This table comes from immunoSEQ multiplex PCR, and its TCRdb copy is limited to in-frame clones, with some not included. The table has over 110,000 clones, about 90% seen once. The sample comprised PBMCs or T cells enriched from blood (not recorded which). The receptors derive from a man aged 60 to 69 who had recovered from COVID-19. CDR3s include the opening cysteine and the closing phenylalanine or tryptophan. The D gene is left open where the match is weak. Not all rows give a size; the values are once, few, many and, for expanded clones, a class.

J | length | D | V | size | DNA | CDR3
TRBJ1-5 | 12 | - | TRBV7-6 | - | TGTGCCAGCAGCCTATATGGGCCGCCCCAGCATTTT | CASSLYGPPQHF
TRBJ2-7 | 15 | TRBD2 | TRBV2 | - | TGTGCCAGCAGTGCTGGGACTAGCGGGAGAAGAGGGCAGTACTTC | CASSAGTSGRRGQYF
TRBJ2-1 | 17 | TRBD2 | TRBV2 | - | TGTGCCAGCAGTGGTGGTCTAGCGGGAGGCTCCTACAATGAGCAGTTCTTC | CASSGGLAGGSYNEQFF
TRBJ1-1 | 14 | TRBD1 | TRBV30 | - | TGTGCCTGGACGCGGACAGGGCTGGGCACTGAAGCTTTCTTT | CAWTRTGLGTEAFF
TRBJ1-4 | 17 | TRBD1 | TRBV19 | - | TGTGCCAGTAGTTCCTCGCCAGGGACAGGGGTAGCGGAAAAACTGTTTTTT | CASSSSPGTGVAEKLFF
TRBJ2-7 | 15 | TRBD2 | TRBV4-2 | - | TGTGCCAGCAGCCGGGGACTAGCGGTCTCCTACGAGCAGTACTTC | CASSRGLAVSYEQYF
TRBJ2-7 | 15 | TRBD1 | TRBV2 | - | TGTGCCAGCAGTGGAGGAGACAGGGGAGGCTACGAGCAGTACTTC | CASSGGDRGGYEQYF
TRBJ2-4 | 13 | - | TRBV6-1 | - | TGTGCCAGCAGTGAAACGGGTCGAAACATTCAGTACTTC | CASSETGRNIQYF
TRBJ1-1 | 15 | - | TRBV5-8 | - | TGTGCCAGCAGCTCTCGCGCGTTCATGAACACTGAAGCTTTCTTT | CASSSRAFMNTEAFF
TRBJ2-7 | 15 | - | TRBV21-1 | - | TGTGCCAGCAGCACCCCCATAAATTTGGTGAGCGAGCAGTACTTC | CASSTPINLVSEQYF
TRBJ2-7 | 14 | - | TRBV7-2 | - | TGTGCCAGCAGCTTAGCGCTGGGTAGAGGCGAGCAGTACTTC | CASSLALGRGEQYF
TRBJ1-3 | 16 | - | TRBV9 | - | TGTGCCAGCAGCGTAGGGACATCGGACTCTGGAAACACCATATATTTT | CASSVGTSDSGNTIYF
TRBJ1-6 | 16 | - | TRBV19 | - | TGTGCCAGTAGTATGCCAAGGGGGTCGGAGAATTCACCCCTCCACTTT | CASSMPRGSENSPLHF
TRBJ2-7 | 14 | - | TRBV9 | - | TGTGCCAGCAGCGTATACAGGGTGACTTACGAGCAGTACTTC | CASSVYRVTYEQYF
TRBJ2-7 | 16 | - | TRBV4-2 | - | TGTGCCAGCAGCCAAGATCTAAGGACGGGGACCTACGAGCAGTACTTC | CASSQDLRTGTYEQYF
TRBJ1-5 | 14 | TRBD1 | TRBV15 | once | TGTGCCACCAGCAGGGACAGGACAAATCAGCCCCAGCATTTT | CATSRDRTNQPQHF
TRBJ2-2 | 14 | TRBD2 | TRBV2 | - | TGTGCCACCGGACTAGCGGGGTCCCTTGCGGAGCTGTTTTTT | CATGLAGSLAELFF
TRBJ1-5 | 14 | TRBD1 | TRBV27 | few | TGTGCCAGCAGTTTAAAAAGGGACAGCAGTCCCCAGCATTTT | CASSLKRDSSPQHF
TRBJ1-6 | 13 | TRBD1 | TRBV12-3/TRBV12-4 | - | TGTGCCAGCACCGGGACAGGGGTTTCACCCCTCCACTTT | CASTGTGVSPLHF
TRBJ2-3 | 16 | TRBD2 | TRBV7-8 | - | TGTGCCAGCAGCTTAGAGGCGGGGGATAGCACAGATACGCAGTATTTT | CASSLEAGDSTDTQYF
TRBJ2-7 | 15 | TRBD2 | TRBV7-8 | - | TGTGCCAGCAACCCCCTAGCGGGGGTGATATACGAGCAGTACTTC | CASNPLAGVIYEQYF
TRBJ1-5 | 18 | - | TRBV9 | - | TGTGCCAGCAGCGTCCGATCCGGGGCGGGGAAAGTCAATCAGCCCCAGCATTTT | CASSVRSGAGKVNQPQHF
TRBJ2-7 | 13 | TRBD1 | TRBV5-6 | - | TGTGCCAGCACCGTGACAGGGACCTACGAGCAGTACTTC | CASTVTGTYEQYF
TRBJ2-3 | 15 | - | TRBV28 | - | TGTGCCAGCAGTTTAGTCGGCGGGGGCACAGATACGCAGTATTTT | CASSLVGGGTDTQYF
TRBJ2-1 | 16 | - | TRBV7-9 | - | TGTGCCAGCAGCCCACATCAGGGGCCCCTTGGCAATGAGCAGTTCTTC | CASSPHQGPLGNEQFF
TRBJ2-3 | 15 | TRBD1 | TRBV5-1 | - | TGCGCCAGCAGCTCTACAGGGGGCTGGACAGATACGCAGTATTTT | CASSSTGGWTDTQYF
TRBJ1-6 | 15 | TRBD1 | TRBV28 | - | TGTGCCAGCCTCTCCGGGACAGGGTATGATTCACCCCTCCACTTT | CASLSGTGYDSPLHF
TRBJ1-5 | 15 | TRBD1 | TRBV6-5 | - | TGTGCCAGCAGAAACAGGGGGCTTTTGCATCAGCCCCAGCATTTT | CASRNRGLLHQPQHF
TRBJ2-1 | 16 | TRBD2 | TRBV4-2 | - | TGTGCCAGCAGCCCAAGAAACGGGGGGGCCCGGAATGAGCAGTTCTTC | CASSPRNGGARNEQFF
TRBJ1-5 | 13 | - | TRBV11-2 | - | TGTGCCAGCAGCTTGGGCCACAATCAGCCCCAGCATTTT | CASSLGHNQPQHF
TRBJ2-3 | 13 | - | TRBV5-1 | - | TGCGCCAGCAGCCCGGGGGGCCCAGATACGCAGTATTTT | CASSPGGPDTQYF
TRBJ1-4 | 14 | - | TRBV28 | - | TGTGCCAGCAGTCTTGGGGGGGTACGTGAAAAACTGTTTTTT | CASSLGGVREKLFF
TRBJ1-5 | 11 | - | TRBV28 | - | TGTGCCAGCAGTTTTATGGCCCGCCAGCATTTT | CASSFMARQHF
TRBJ2-7 | 14 | TRBD1 | TRBV6-5 | - | TGTGCCAGCGGCAGGGGGACAGGATTAGGGGAGCAGTACTTC | CASGRGTGLGEQYF
TRBJ1-2 | 15 | TRBD1 | TRBV11-2 | - | TGTGCCAGCAGCTTAACCGGGACAGGGGGGTATGGCTACACCTTC | CASSLTGTGGYGYTF
TRBJ2-1 | 14 | TRBD2 | TRBV11-2 | - | TGTGCCAGCAGCTTATCGACTAGCGGTGCAAAGCAGTTCTTC | CASSLSTSGAKQFF
TRBJ1-6 | 15 | TRBD1 | TRBV6-5 | - | TGTGCCAGCAGAACCCGGGACAGGGTAGGCTCACCCCTCCACTTT | CASRTRDRVGSPLHF
TRBJ2-3 | 15 | - | TRBV19 | - | TGTGCCAGTAGTATAGGTCCAGGGCCCACAGATACGCAGTATTTT | CASSIGPGPTDTQYF